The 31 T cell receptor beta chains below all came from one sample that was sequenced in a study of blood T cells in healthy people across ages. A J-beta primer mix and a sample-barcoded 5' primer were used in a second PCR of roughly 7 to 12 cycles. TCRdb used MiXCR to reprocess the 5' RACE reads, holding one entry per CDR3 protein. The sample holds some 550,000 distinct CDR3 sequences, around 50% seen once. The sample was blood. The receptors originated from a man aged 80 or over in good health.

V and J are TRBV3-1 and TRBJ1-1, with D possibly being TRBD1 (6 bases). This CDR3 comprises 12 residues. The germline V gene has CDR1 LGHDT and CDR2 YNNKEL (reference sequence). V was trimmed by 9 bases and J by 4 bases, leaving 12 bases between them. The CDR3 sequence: CASAKGGTEAFF. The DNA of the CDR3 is TGTGCCAGTGCCAAGGGGGGCACTGAAGCTTTCTTT. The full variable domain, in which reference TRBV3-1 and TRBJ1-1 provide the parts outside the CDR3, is DTAVSQTPKYLVTQMGNDKSIKCEQNLGHDTMYWYKQDSKKFLKIMFSYNNKELIINETVPNRFSPKSPDKAHLNLHINSLELGDSAVYFCASAKGGTEAFFGQGTRLTVV.

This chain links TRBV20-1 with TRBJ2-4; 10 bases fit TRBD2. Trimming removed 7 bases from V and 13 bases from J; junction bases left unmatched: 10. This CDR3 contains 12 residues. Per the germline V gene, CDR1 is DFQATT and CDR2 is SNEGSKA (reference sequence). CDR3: CSDRYLAGEQYF. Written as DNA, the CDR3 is TGCAGTGACAGATACCTAGCGGGGGAGCAGTACTTC.

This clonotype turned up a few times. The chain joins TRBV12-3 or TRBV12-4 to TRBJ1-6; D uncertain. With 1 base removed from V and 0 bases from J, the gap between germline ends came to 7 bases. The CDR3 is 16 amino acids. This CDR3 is CASSLGTSSYNSPLHF. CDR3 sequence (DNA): TGTGCCAGCAGTTTAGGGACGAGCTCCTATAATTCACCCCTCCACTTT.

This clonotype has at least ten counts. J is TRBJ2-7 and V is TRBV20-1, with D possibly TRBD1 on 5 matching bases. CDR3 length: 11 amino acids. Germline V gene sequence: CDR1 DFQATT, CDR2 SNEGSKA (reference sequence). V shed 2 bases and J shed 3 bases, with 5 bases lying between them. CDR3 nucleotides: TGCAGTGCTAGACAGGGCTACGAGCAGTACTTC. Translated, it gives CSARQGYEQYF.

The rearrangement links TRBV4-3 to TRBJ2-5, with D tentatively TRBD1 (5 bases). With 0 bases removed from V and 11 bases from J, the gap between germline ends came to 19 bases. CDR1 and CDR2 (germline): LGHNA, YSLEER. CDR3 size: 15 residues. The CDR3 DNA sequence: TGCGCCAGCAGCCAAGAGCGCCAGACAGTTTATGAGCAGTACTTC. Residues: CASSQERQTVYEQYF.

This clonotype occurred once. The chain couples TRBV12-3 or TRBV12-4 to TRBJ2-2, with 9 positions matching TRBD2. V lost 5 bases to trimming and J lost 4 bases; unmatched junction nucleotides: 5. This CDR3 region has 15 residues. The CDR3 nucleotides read TGTGCCAGCAGTCGTAGCGGGAGTGGCACCGGGGAGCTGTTTTTT. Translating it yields CASSRSGSGTGELFF.

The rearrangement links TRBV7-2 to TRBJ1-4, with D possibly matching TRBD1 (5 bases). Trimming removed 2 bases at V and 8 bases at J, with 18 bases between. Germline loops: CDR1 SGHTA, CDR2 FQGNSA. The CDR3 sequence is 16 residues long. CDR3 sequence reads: CASSLLGLPRGEKLFF. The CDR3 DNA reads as TGTGCCAGCAGCTTACTAGGACTCCCCCGGGGGGAAAAACTGTTTTTT.

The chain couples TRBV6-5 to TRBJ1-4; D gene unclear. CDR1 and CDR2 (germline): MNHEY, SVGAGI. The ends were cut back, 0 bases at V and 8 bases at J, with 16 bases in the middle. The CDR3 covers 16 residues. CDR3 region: CASSYSIVRAREKLFF. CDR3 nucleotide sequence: TGTGCCAGCAGTTACTCGATTGTGAGGGCCAGGGAAAAACTGTTTTTT.

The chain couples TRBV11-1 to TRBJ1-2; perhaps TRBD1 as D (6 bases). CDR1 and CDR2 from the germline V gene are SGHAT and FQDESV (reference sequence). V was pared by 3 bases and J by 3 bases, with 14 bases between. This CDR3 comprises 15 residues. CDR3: CASSFFGQRDYGYTF. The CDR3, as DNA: TGTGCCAGCAGCTTCTTCGGACAGAGAGACTATGGCTACACCTTC. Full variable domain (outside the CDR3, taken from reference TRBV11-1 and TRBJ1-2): EAEVAQSPRYKITEKSQAVAFWCDPISGHATLYWYRQILGQGPELLVQFQDESVVDDSQLPKDRFSAERLKGVDSTLKIQPAELGDSAMYLCASSFFGQRDYGYTFGSGTRLTVV.

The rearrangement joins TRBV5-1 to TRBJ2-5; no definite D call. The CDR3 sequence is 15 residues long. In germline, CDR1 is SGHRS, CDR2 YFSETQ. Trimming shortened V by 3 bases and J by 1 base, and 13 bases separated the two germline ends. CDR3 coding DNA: TGCGCCAGCAGCTCGGTCCCCCGGAGCCAAGAGACCCAGTACTTC. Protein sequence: CASSSVPRSQETQYF.

The DNA of the CDR3 is TGTGCCAGCAGCTTAACCCAGTCGAACAGCTACGAGCAGTACTTC. This translates into CASSLTQSNSYEQYF. The chain couples TRBV7-6 to TRBJ2-5; D uncertain. The tail of the sequence fits TRBJ2-7 better, so the J call may be wrong. The length of the CDR3 is 15 residues. Germline CDR1 is SGHVS and CDR2 is FNYEAQ.

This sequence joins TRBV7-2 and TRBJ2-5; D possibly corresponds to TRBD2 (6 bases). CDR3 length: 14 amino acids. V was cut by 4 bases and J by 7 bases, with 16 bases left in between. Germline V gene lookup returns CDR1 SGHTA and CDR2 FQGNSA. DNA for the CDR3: TGTGCCAGCAGCTCCCGTGGAGGGCCGGGGACCCAGTACTTC. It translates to CASSSRGGPGTQYF.

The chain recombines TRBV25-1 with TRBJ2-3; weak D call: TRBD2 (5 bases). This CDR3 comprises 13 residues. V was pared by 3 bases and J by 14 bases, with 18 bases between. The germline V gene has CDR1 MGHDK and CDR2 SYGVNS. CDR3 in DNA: TGTGCCAGCAGTGACGTTGGGCCCTCCCGGGGGTATTTT. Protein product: CASSDVGPSRGYF.

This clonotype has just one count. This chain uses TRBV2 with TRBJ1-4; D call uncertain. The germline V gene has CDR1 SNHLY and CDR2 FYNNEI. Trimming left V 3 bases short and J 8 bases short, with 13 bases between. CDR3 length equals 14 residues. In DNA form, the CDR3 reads TGTGCCAGCAGTGACGGAAGGCGACCCGAAAAACTGTTTTTT. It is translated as CASSDGRRPEKLFF. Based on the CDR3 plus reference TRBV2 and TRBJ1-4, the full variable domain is EPEVTQTPSHQVTQMGQEVILRCVPISNHLYFYWYRQILGQKVEFLVSFYNNEISEKSEIFDDQFSVERPDGSNFTLKIRSTKLEDSAMYFCASSDGRRPEKLFFGSGTQLSVL.

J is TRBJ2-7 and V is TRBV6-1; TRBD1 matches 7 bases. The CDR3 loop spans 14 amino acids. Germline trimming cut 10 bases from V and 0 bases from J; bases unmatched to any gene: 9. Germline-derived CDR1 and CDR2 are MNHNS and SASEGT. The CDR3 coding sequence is TGTGCCACACCAACAGGGGACGGCTCCTACGAGCAGTACTTC. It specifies CATPTGDGSYEQYF.

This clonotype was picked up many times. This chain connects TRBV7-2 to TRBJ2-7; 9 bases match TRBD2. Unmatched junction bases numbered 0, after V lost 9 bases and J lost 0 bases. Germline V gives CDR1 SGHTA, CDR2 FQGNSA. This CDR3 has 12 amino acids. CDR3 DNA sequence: TGTGCCAGTAGCGGGAGCTCCTACGAGCAGTACTTC. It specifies CASSGSSYEQYF.

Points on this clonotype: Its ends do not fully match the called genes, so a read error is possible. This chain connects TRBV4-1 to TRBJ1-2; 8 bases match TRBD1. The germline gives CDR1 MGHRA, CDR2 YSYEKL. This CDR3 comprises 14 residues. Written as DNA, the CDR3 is TGCGCCAGCAGCCACCCACAGGGGGTTGATGGCTGCACCTTC. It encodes CASSHPQGVDGCTF.

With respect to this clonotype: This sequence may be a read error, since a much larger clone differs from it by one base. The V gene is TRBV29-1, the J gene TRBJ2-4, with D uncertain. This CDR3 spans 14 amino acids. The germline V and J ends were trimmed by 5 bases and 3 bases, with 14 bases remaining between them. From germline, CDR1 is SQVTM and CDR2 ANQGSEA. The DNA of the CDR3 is TGCAGCGTTAAGCAAGGGTATGGCAAAAACATTCAGTACTTC. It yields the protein CSVKQGYGKNIQYF. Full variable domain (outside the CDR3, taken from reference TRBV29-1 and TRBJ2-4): SAVISQKPSRDICQRGTSLTIQCQVDSQVTMMFWYRQQPGQSLTLIATANQGSEATYESGFVIDKFPISRPNLTFSTLTVSNMSPEDSSIYLCSVKQGYGKNIQYFGAGTRLSVL.

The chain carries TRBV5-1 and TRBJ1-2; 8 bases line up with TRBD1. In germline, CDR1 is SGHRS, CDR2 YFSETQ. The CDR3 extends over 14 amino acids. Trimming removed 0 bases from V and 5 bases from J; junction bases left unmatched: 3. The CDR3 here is CASSLEDREYGYTF. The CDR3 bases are TGCGCCAGCAGCTTGGAGGACAGGGAATATGGCTACACCTTC.

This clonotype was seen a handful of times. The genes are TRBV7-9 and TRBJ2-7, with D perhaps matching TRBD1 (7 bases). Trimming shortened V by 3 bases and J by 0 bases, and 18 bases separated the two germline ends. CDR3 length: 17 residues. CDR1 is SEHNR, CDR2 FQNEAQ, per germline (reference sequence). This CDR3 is CASSLGPGGTVSYEQYF. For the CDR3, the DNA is TGTGCCAGCAGCTTGGGGCCGGGCGGGACAGTCTCCTACGAGCAGTACTTC.

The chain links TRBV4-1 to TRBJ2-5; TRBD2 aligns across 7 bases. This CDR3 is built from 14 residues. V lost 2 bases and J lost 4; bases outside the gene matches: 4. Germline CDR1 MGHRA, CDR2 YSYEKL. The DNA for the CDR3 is TGCGCCAGCAGCCAACGACCGGGAGGAGAGACCCAGTACTTC. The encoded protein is CASSQRPGGETQYF.

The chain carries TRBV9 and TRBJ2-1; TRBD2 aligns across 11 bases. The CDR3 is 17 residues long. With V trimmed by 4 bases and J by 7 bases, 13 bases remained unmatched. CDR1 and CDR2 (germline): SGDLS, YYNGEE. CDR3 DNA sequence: TGTGCCAGCAGCCCGACTTATATAGCGGGGGGGCGGAATGAGCAGTTCTTC. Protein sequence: CASSPTYIAGGRNEQFF.

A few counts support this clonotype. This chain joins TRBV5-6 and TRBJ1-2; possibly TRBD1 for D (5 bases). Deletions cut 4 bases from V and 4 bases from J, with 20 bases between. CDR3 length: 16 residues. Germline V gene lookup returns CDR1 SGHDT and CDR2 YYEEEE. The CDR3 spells CASSPYDSEGIYGYTF. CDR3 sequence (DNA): TGTGCCAGCAGCCCCTACGACAGCGAAGGTATCTATGGCTACACCTTC.

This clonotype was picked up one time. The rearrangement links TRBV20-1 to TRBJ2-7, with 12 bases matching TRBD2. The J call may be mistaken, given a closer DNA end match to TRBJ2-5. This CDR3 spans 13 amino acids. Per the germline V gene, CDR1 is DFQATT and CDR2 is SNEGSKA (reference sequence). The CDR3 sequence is CGTSGRSSETQYF. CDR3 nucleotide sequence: TGCGGTACTAGCGGGAGGAGTTCGGAGACCCAGTACTTC.

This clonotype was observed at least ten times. CDR3 sequence reads: CASSPSGGLLPSSYEQYF. CDR3 sequence (DNA): TGCGCCAGCAGCCCTTCGGGCGGTCTACTACCTTCCTCCTACGAGCAGTACTTC. V and J are TRBV4-3 and TRBJ2-7, with D hard to call. This CDR3 contains 18 residues. The germline V and J ends were trimmed by 4 bases and 0 bases, with 22 bases remaining between them. Germline V lookup: CDR1 LGHNA, CDR2 YSLEER.

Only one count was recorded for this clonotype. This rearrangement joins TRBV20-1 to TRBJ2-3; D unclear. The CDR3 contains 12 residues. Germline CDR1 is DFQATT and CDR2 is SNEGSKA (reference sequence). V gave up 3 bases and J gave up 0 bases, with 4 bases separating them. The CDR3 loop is CSASQSTDTQYF. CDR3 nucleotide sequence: TGCAGTGCTAGCCAGAGCACAGATACGCAGTATTTT.

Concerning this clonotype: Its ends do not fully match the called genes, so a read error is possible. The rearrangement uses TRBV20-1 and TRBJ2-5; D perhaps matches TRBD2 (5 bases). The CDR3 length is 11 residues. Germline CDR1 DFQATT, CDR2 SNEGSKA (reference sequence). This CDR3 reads CSARWGDEQYF. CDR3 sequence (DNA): TGCAGCGCTAGGTGGGGAGATGAGCAGTACTTC.

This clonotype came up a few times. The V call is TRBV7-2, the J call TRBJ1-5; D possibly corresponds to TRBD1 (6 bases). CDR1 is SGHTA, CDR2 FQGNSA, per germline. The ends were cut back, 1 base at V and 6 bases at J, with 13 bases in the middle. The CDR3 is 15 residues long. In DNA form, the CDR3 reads TGTGCCAGCAGCTTAGGGCAGGGGAACGGTCAGCCCCAGCATTTT. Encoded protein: CASSLGQGNGQPQHF.

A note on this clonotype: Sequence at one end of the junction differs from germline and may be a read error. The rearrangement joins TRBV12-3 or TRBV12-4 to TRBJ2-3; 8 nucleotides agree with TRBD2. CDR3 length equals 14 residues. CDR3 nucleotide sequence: TGCGCCAGCAGTTTCGGGGGGGCCGACGTTACGCAGTATTTT. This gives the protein CASSFGGADVTQYF.

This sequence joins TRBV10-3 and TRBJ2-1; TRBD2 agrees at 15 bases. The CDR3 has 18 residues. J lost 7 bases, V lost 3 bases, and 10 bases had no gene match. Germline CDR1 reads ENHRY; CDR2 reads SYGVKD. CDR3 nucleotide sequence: TGTGCCATCAGTGACCTCGGACTAGCGGGAGGGCCAGAAAATGAGCAGTTCTTC. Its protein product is CAISDLGLAGGPENEQFF.

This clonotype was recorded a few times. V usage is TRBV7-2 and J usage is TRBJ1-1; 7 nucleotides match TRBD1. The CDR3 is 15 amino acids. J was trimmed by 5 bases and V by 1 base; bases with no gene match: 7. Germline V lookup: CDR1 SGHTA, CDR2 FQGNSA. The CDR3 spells CASSLVGGGRTEAFF. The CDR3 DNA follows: TGTGCCAGCAGCTTAGTAGGGGGCGGTCGAACTGAAGCTTTCTTT. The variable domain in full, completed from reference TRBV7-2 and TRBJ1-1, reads GAGVSQSPSNKVTEKGKDVELRCDPISGHTALYWYRQSLGQGLEFLIYFQGNSAPDKSGLPSDRFSAERTGGSVSTLTIQRTQQEDSAVYLCASSLVGGGRTEAFFGQGTRLTVV.